A selection of T cell receptor beta chains follows, all from one sample in a study of blood T cell repertoires in COVID-19. Assay used: immunoSEQ multiplex PCR; TCRdb lists only in-frame clones, some missing. The sample holds roughly 99,000 clones; about 89% are singletons and the top ten take roughly 1.3%. Sequencing was done on a sample of peripheral blood. These TCRs come from a woman between 25 and 40 years old with acute or convalescent COVID-19. The CDR3 runs from the conserved cysteine through the conserved F or W. A D gene is named only where the DNA matches it firmly. A clone size is listed for some rows: how often the clone was seen (once, few, many), or a class if it is expanded.

TRBJ2-5 TRBV6-2/TRBV6-3 . TRBD2 CASSPAGLAGETQYF TGTGCCAGCAGTCCCGCGGGACTAGCGGGCGAGACCCAGTACTTC
TRBJ2-7 TRBV11-2 . TRBD2 CASSLVRASGNNAYEQYF TGTGCCAGCAGCTTAGTGAGGGCTAGCGGGAACAACGCCTACGAGCAGTACTTC
TRBJ2-2 TRBV27 . . CASSLTVVRGAGTGELFF TGTGCCAGCAGTTTGACCGTCGTCAGGGGGGCGGGCACCGGGGAGCTGTTTTTT
TRBJ1-2 TRBV29-1 . TRBD1 CSADGDRGRLGYTF TGTAGCGCCGACGGGGACAGGGGGCGACTTGGCTACACCTTC
TRBJ2-7 TRBV28 . . CASKKGYEQYF TGTGCCAGCAAGAAGGGGTACGAGCAGTACTTC
TRBJ2-3 TRBV7-9 . . CASSLTGSTDTQYF TGTGCCAGCAGCTTGACAGGTAGCACAGATACGCAGTATTTT
TRBJ2-3 TRBV7-3 . . CASSLFVLGAGSTDTQYF TGTGCCAGCAGCTTATTCGTCCTGGGGGCAGGGTCCACAGATACGCAGTATTTT
TRBJ2-5 TRBV5-1 . . CASSASIEPIRETQYF TGCGCCAGCAGCGCTAGCATCGAACCTATCCGGGAGACCCAGTACTTC
TRBJ2-3 TRBV7-2 . . CASSLVFQGVLTTDTQYF TGTGCCAGCAGCTTAGTTTTTCAAGGGGTCCTTACCACAGATACGCAGTATTTT
TRBJ1-3 TRBV11-2 . . CASSLHAGSGNTIYF TGTGCCAGCAGCTTACATGCAGGCTCTGGAAACACCATATATTTT
TRBJ1-6 TRBV6-2/TRBV6-3 . . CASSADSRYNSPLHF TGTGCCAGCAGCGCCGACAGCCGATATAATTCACCCCTCCACTTT
TRBJ2-1 TRBV7-2 . . CASSVPMNKQFF TGTGCCAGCAGCGTCCCCATGAACAAGCAGTTCTTC
TRBJ2-5 TRBV5-1 . TRBD2 CASSLLGLAGAGRQETQYF TGCGCCAGCAGCTTGTTGGGCCTAGCGGGGGCTGGTCGACAAGAGACCCAGTACTTC
TRBJ2-7 TRBV15 . . CATSRTGSITYEQYF TGTGCCACCAGCAGGACAGGCTCGATAACCTACGAGCAGTACTTC
TRBJ1-2 TRBV9 . . CASSGRIFGGAGRDGYTF TGTGCCAGCAGCGGCAGAATTTTTGGGGGGGCTGGGCGAGATGGCTACACCTTC
TRBJ1-2 TRBV5-1 . TRBD1 CASSLVTGADGYTF TGCGCCAGCAGCTTGGTCACAGGGGCGGATGGCTACACCTTC
TRBJ2-1 TRBV10-3 . TRBD2 CAISDSRSGRAFLQFF TGTGCCATCAGTGATAGTCGGAGCGGGAGGGCCTTTTTGCAGTTCTTC
TRBJ1-2 TRBV9 . . CASSVGQGANYGYTF TGTGCCAGCAGCGTAGGGCAGGGCGCTAACTATGGCTACACCTTC
TRBJ1-2 TRBV24-1 . TRBD1 CATSDRGTGEGYTF TGTGCCACCAGTGATCGGGGGACAGGGGAGGGCTACACCTTC
TRBJ1-1 TRBV4-2 . . CASSLTGTEAFF TGTGCCAGCAGCCTCACAGGGACTGAAGCTTTCTTT
TRBJ2-5 TRBV19 . TRBD2 CASSIARGGTETQYF TGTGCCAGTAGTATCGCCCGCGGGGGGACGGAGACCCAGTACTTC
TRBJ2-7 TRBV10-2 . TRBD2 CASSEPAGGSYEQYF TGCGCCAGCAGTGAGCCGGCGGGAGGATCCTACGAGCAGTACTTC
TRBJ2-3 TRBV20-1 . . CSARTGYTQYF TGCAGTGCTAGAACAGGGTATACGCAGTATTTT
TRBJ1-1 TRBV9 . . CASSPGTEAFF TGTGCCAGCAGCCCAGGCACTGAAGCTTTCTTT
TRBJ2-2 TRBV9 . . CASSVAGDGTGELFF TGTGCCAGCAGCGTAGCGGGGGACGGGACCGGGGAGCTGTTTTTT
TRBJ1-1 TRBV2 . TRBD1 CASTIYRGSNTEAFF TGTGCCAGCACAATTTACAGGGGCTCTAACACTGAAGCTTTCTTT
TRBJ1-5 TRBV28 . . CASSPASGQPQHF TGTGCCAGCAGTCCTGCCTCGGGTCAGCCCCAGCATTTT
TRBJ1-3 TRBV28 . . CASRTGHSGNTIYF TGTGCCAGCAGGACAGGACACTCTGGAAACACCATATATTTT
TRBJ2-1 TRBV6-5 . TRBD2 CASKLAGGPFNEQFF TGTGCCAGCAAGTTAGCGGGAGGGCCCTTCAATGAGCAGTTCTTC
TRBJ2-1 TRBV27 . . CASSPGVDFGQFF TGTGCCAGCAGTCCCGGGGTCGACTTTGGGCAGTTCTTC
TRBJ1-1 TRBV13 . . CASSLATGPTEAFF TGTGCCAGCAGCTTAGCTACAGGGCCCACTGAAGCTTTCTTT
TRBJ1-5 TRBV28 . . CASSLPGGARQPQHF TGTGCCAGCAGTTTACCCGGGGGGGCGCGTCAGCCCCAGCATTTT
TRBJ1-5 TRBV6-2/TRBV6-3 many . CASSYSGVLGNQPQHF TGTGCCAGCAGTTACTCCGGGGTACTTGGCAATCAGCCCCAGCATTTT
TRBJ1-4 TRBV29-1 . . CSVELGASEKLFF TGCAGCGTTGAGTTGGGGGCAAGCGAAAAACTGTTTTTT
TRBJ1-5 TRBV2 . . CASSSGNQPQHF TGTGCCAGCAGTTCGGGCAATCAGCCCCAGCATTTT
TRBJ1-6 TRBV3-1/TRBV3-2 . . CASSQGEERVRDSPLHF TGTGCCAGCAGCCAAGGTGAGGAGCGGGTACGGGATTCACCCCTCCACTTT
TRBJ2-3 TRBV15 . . CATSSRGGKADTQYF TGTGCCACCAGCAGTAGGGGGGGAAAGGCAGATACGCAGTATTTT
TRBJ1-1 TRBV5-1 . . CASSLDSMNTEAFF TGCGCCAGCAGTTTGGACAGCATGAACACTGAAGCTTTCTTT
TRBJ2-2 TRBV2 . TRBD2 CASSQAGASNTGELFF TGTGCCAGCAGTCAAGCGGGGGCCTCGAACACCGGGGAGCTGTTTTTT
TRBJ1-4 TRBV19 once . CASSIGQAGNEKLFF TGTGCCAGTAGTATAGGCCAGGCTGGTAATGAAAAACTGTTTTTT